Shown below are 17 T cell receptor beta chains from a single sample sequenced in a study of blood T cell repertoires in COVID-19. Only in-frame clones appear in the TCRdb table, and some are missing; sequencing was by immunoSEQ multiplex PCR. Of 45,000 to 65,000 clones in the sample, roughly four fifths were seen once. The sequencing input was peripheral blood. These receptors all stem from a woman over 75 with COVID-19, enrolled during active disease.

The chain combines TRBV28 with TRBJ2-7, with TRBD1 identical over 10 bases. The CDR3 totals 14 residues. Unmatched junction bases numbered 3, after V lost 4 bases and J lost 3 bases. Germline V gene sequence: CDR1 MDHEN, CDR2 SYDVKM. The CDR3 loop is CASSWGTGVYEQYF. In DNA, the CDR3 is TGTGCCAGCAGTTGGGGGACAGGGGTCTACGAGCAGTACTTC.

The V call is TRBV6-6, the J call TRBJ2-5; 11 nucleotides match TRBD2. The V segment lost 6 bases and the J segment 5 bases; nucleotides outside the gene matches: 8. Per the germline V gene, CDR1 is MNHNY and CDR2 is SVGAGI (reference sequence). This CDR3 has 15 amino acids. The CDR3 sequence: CASRFTSGSGETQYF. The CDR3 coding sequence is TGTGCCAGCAGATTCACTAGCGGGAGTGGGGAGACCCAGTACTTC.

This chain links TRBV6-5 with TRBJ2-7; 8 nucleotides align to TRBD1. V was clipped by 6 bases and J by 3 bases; unmatched bases: 4. From germline, CDR1 is MNHEY and CDR2 SVGAGI. This CDR3 contains 13 residues. The CDR3 here is CASRAGGLYEQYF. The CDR3 DNA reads as TGTGCCAGCAGGGCAGGGGGCCTCTACGAGCAGTACTTC.

J is TRBJ2-1 and V is TRBV5-1; D is perhaps TRBD2 (6 bases). V was clipped by 0 bases and J by 9 bases, with 16 bases between them. The CDR3 contains 15 residues. CDR1 is SGHRS, CDR2 YFSETQ, per germline. For the CDR3, the DNA is TGCGCCAGCAGCTTGGCCGACCCCACGGGAGCTGAGCAGTTCTTC. Protein product: CASSLADPTGAEQFF. The full variable domain, with the rest looked up from reference TRBV5-1 and TRBJ2-1, is KAGVTQTPRYLIKTRGQQVTLSCSPISGHRSVSWYQQTPGQGLQFLFEYFSETQRNKGNFPGRFSGRQFSNSRSEMNVSTLELGDSALYLCASSLADPTGAEQFFGPGTRLTVL.

CDR3 bases: TGTGCCAGCAGCTTGGCTAGCGGGAGATTCACAGATACGCAGTATTTT. Translation: CASSLASGRFTDTQYF. V and J are TRBV13 and TRBJ2-3, with 10 bases fitting TRBD2. Germline CDR1 reads PRHDT; CDR2 reads FYEKMQ (reference sequence). V was clipped by 3 bases and J by 2 bases; unmatched bases: 5. This CDR3 spans 16 amino acids.

The V call is TRBV19, the J call TRBJ1-2, with D maybe TRBD1 (5 bases). Per germline, CDR1 LNHDA and CDR2 SQIVND (reference sequence). The CDR3 totals 14 residues. With 5 bases removed from V and 3 bases from J, the gap between germline ends came to 13 bases. CDR3 DNA sequence: TGTGCCAGTAGTTCGACAGAGGTACACTATGGCTACACCTTC. It codes for CASSSTEVHYGYTF.

This chain connects TRBV7-2 to TRBJ2-1; 9 nucleotides match TRBD2. Unmatched junction bases numbered 20, after V lost 6 bases and J lost 8 bases. This CDR3 region has 18 residues. Germline values: CDR1 SGHTA, CDR2 FQGNSA. The CDR3, as DNA: TGTGCCAGCAGTCTCAGTTCGTTACAGCGACTAGCGGACGATGAGCAGTTCTTC. Protein product: CASSLSSLQRLADDEQFF. Filled out from reference TRBV7-2 and TRBJ2-1, the complete variable domain reads GAGVSQSPSNKVTEKGKDVELRCDPISGHTALYWYRQSLGQGLEFLIYFQGNSAPDKSGLPSDRFSAERTGGSVSTLTIQRTQQEDSAVYLCASSLSSLQRLADDEQFFGPGTRLTVL.

The chain links TRBV6-5 to TRBJ1-2; TRBD1 agrees at 8 bases. Trimming at V came to 5 bases and at J to 2 bases, leaving 4 bases not matched to a gene. Germline V CDR1 and CDR2: MNHEY, SVGAGI. The CDR3 sequence is 14 residues long. The CDR3 here is CASSRTGSNYGYTF. DNA for the CDR3: TGTGCCAGCAGTCGGACAGGGAGCAACTATGGCTACACCTTC.

This chain links TRBV4-1 with TRBJ1-2, with D possibly TRBD1 on 5 matching bases. This CDR3 has 14 amino acids. Looked up from germline, CDR1 is MGHRA and CDR2 is YSYEKL. V lost 1 base and J 8 bases, leaving 14 bases between the germline ends. CDR3: CASSQVQGGGGYTF. CDR3 coding DNA: TGCGCCAGCAGCCAAGTGCAGGGAGGAGGAGGCTACACCTTC.

The J gene is TRBJ2-2, the V gene TRBV25-1; D is possibly TRBD2 (5 bases). Trimming cost V 6 bases and J 2 bases, with 13 bases left between them. Germline V lookup: CDR1 MGHDK, CDR2 SYGVNS. The CDR3 covers 15 residues. The CDR3 region is CASRTTGINTGELFF. The CDR3 coding sequence is TGTGCCAGCAGAACGACCGGGATCAACACCGGGGAGCTGTTTTTT. Based on the CDR3 plus reference TRBV25-1 and TRBJ2-2, the full variable domain is EADIYQTPRYLVIGTGKKITLECSQTMGHDKMYWYQQDPGMELHLIHYSYGVNSTEKGDLSSESTVSRIRTEHFPLTLESARPSHTSQYLCASRTTGINTGELFFGEGSRLTVL.

The V gene is TRBV27, the J gene TRBJ2-1; perhaps TRBD2 as D (6 bases). Germline V CDR1 and CDR2: MNHEY, SMNVEV (reference sequence). V was cut by 0 bases and J by 4 bases, with 10 bases left in between. CDR3 length: 15 residues. CDR3 protein: CASSLSGGIYNEQFF. Here the CDR3 DNA reads TGTGCCAGCAGTTTATCCGGGGGTATTTACAATGAGCAGTTCTTC.

The chain employs TRBV4-1 and TRBJ2-7; 7 bases line up with TRBD1. This CDR3 contains 13 residues. Germline trimming cut 4 bases from V and 1 base from J; bases unmatched to any gene: 1. Germline CDR1 is MGHRA and CDR2 is YSYEKL. CDR3 DNA sequence: TGCGCCAGCAGCCCGGGACAGTCCTACGAGCAGTACTTC. It encodes CASSPGQSYEQYF.

The chain combines TRBV19 with TRBJ2-2; 8 positions agree with TRBD1. The V gene end was trimmed by 7 bases and the J gene end by 4 bases; junction bases not matched to a gene: 5. This CDR3 is built from 14 residues. Looked up from germline, CDR1 is LNHDA and CDR2 is SQIVND (reference sequence). CDR3 residues: CASKGQVLTGELFF. CDR3 nucleotides: TGTGCCAGTAAGGGACAGGTCCTCACCGGGGAGCTGTTTTTT. The full variable domain, completed using reference TRBV19 and TRBJ2-2, is DGGITQSPKYLFRKEGQNVTLSCEQNLNHDAMYWYRQDPGQGLRLIYYSQIVNDFQKGDIAEGYSVSREKKESFPLTVTSAQKNPTAFYLCASKGQVLTGELFFGEGSRLTVL.

The V call is TRBV2, the J call TRBJ1-3, with unresolved D. The length of the CDR3 is 14 residues. Germline V CDR1 and CDR2: SNHLY, FYNNEI. Trimming stripped 8 bases from V and 0 bases from J, with 11 bases between. CDR3 nucleotides: TGTGCCAGCTTGGATCCTAGCTCTGGAAACACCATATATTTT. Residues: CASLDPSSGNTIYF.

The chain joins TRBV11-2 to TRBJ2-5; D possibly corresponds to TRBD2 (5 bases). The CDR3 covers 14 residues. From germline, CDR1 is SGHAT and CDR2 FQNNGV. V lost 5 bases and J 0 bases, leaving 10 bases between the germline ends. The CDR3: CASSPRLNQETQYF. CDR3 bases: TGTGCCAGCAGCCCACGACTAAACCAAGAGACCCAGTACTTC.

The CDR3 region has the DNA TGTGCCAGCAGCTTAGATTGGTCTACGGGACTAGCATCCTACGAGCAGTACTTC. It is translated as CASSLDWSTGLASYEQYF. The chain has TRBV7-2 and TRBJ2-7; 9 bases map to TRBD2. Losses at the gene ends were 1 base for V and 1 base for J; bases not matched to a gene: 11. The CDR3 contains 18 residues. Germline CDR1 SGHTA, CDR2 FQGNSA.

This chain connects TRBV10-2 to TRBJ2-7; 14 nucleotides agree with TRBD2. CDR1 and CDR2 (germline): WSHSY, SAAADI. The CDR3 is made up of 15 amino acids. Losses at the gene ends were 3 bases for V and 7 bases for J; bases not matched to a gene: 5. CDR3 bases: TGCGCCAGCAGTGATTCCGGGACTAGCGGGAGAGAGCAGTACTTC. This sequence encodes CASSDSGTSGREQYF.